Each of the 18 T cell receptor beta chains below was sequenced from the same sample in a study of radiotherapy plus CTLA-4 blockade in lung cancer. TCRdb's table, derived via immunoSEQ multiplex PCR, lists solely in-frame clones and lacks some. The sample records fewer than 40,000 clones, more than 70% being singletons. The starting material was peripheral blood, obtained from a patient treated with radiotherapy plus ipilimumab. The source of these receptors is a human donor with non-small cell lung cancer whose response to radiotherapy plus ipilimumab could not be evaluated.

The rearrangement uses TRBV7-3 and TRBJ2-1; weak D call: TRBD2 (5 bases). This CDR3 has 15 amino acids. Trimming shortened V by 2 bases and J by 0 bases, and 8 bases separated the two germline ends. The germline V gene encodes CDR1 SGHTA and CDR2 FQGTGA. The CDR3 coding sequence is TGTGCCAGCAGCTTACGGGGTAGCTCCTACAATGAGCAGTTCTTC. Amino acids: CASSLRGSSYNEQFF.

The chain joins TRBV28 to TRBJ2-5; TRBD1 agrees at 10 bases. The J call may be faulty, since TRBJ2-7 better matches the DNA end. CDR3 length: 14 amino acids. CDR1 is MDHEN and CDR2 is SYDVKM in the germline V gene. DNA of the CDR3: TGTGCCAGCAGTTTATGGGGACAGGGGCGCGAGCAGTACTTC. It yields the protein CASSLWGQGREQYF.

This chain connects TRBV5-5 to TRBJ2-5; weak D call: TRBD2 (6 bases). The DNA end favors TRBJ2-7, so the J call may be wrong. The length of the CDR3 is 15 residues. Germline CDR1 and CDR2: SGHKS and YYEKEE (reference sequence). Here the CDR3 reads CASSLGGSGSYEQYF. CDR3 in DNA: TGTGCCAGCAGCTTGGGGGGAAGCGGGTCATACGAGCAGTACTTC.

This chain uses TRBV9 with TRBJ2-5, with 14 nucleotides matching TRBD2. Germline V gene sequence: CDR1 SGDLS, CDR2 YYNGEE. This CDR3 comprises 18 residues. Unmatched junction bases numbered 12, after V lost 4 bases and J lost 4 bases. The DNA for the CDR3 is TGTGCCAGCAGCCCCTCGGGACTAGCGGGAGCAGGTGGAGAGACCCAGTACTTC. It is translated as CASSPSGLAGAGGETQYF.

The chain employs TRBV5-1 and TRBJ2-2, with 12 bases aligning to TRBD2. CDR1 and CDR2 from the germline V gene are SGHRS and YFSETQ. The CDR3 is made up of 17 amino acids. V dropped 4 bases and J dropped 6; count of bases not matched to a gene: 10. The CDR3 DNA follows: TGCGCCAGCAGCCTCGGACTAGCGGGACTAGGGGCCGGGGAGCTGTTTTTT. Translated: CASSLGLAGLGAGELFF.

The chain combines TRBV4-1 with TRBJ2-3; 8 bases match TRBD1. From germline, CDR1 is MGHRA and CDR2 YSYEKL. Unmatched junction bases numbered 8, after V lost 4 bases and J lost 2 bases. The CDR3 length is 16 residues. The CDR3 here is CASSPFGQGTTDTQYF. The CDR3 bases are TGCGCCAGCAGCCCGTTCGGACAGGGTACCACAGATACGCAGTATTTT.

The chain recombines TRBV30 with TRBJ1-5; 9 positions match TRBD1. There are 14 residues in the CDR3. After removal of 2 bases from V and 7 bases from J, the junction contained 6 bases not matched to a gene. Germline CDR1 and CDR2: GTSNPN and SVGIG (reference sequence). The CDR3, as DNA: TGTGCCTGGAGTACAGGGGGCAGTAACCAGCCCCAGCATTTT. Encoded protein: CAWSTGGSNQPQHF.

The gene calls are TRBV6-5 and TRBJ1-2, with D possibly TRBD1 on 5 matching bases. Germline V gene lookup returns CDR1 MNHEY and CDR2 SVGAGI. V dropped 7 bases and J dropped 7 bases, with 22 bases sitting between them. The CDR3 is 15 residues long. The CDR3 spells CASIYGNSQVGGYTF. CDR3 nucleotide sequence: TGTGCCAGCATATATGGGAACTCACAGGTCGGTGGCTACACCTTC.

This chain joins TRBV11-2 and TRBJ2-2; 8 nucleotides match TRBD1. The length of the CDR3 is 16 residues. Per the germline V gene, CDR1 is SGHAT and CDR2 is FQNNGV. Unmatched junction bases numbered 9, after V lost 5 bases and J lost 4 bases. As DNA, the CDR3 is TGTGCCAGCAGCCCATTGGGGGACAGGACCACCGGGGAGCTGTTTTTT. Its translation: CASSPLGDRTTGELFF.

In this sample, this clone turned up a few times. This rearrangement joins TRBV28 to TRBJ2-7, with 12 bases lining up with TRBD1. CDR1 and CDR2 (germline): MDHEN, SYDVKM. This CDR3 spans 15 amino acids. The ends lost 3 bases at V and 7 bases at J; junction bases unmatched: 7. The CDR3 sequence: CASSFGDRGLGEQYF. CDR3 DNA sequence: TGTGCCAGCAGTTTCGGGGACAGGGGGCTCGGAGAGCAGTACTTC.

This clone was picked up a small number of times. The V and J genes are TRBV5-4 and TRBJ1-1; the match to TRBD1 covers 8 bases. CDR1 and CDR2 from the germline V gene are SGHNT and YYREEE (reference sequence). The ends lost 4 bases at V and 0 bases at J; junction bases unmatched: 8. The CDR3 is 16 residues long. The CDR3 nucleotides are TGTGCCAGCAGCCGAGGATCGACAGGGGTGAACACTGAAGCTTTCTTT. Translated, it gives CASSRGSTGVNTEAFF.

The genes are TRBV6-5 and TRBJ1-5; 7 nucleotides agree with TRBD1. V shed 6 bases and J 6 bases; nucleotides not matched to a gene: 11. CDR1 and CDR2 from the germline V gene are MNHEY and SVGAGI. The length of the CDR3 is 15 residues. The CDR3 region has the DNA TGTGCCAGCAGACCCACAGGGGCAGCGGGTCAGCCCCAGCATTTT. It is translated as CASRPTGAAGQPQHF.

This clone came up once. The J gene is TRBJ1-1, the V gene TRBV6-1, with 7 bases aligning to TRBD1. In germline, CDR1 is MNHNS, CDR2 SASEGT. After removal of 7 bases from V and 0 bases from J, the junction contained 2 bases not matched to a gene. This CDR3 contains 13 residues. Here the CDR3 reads CASKDRVNTEAFF. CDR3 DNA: TGTGCCAGCAAAGACAGGGTGAACACTGAAGCTTTCTTT.

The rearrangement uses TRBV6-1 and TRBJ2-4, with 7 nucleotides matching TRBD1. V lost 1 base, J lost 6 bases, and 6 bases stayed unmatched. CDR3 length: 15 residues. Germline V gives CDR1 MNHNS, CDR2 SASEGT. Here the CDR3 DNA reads TGTGCCAGCAGTGAAGTGGCAGGGGGAATAAACATTCAGTACTTC. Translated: CASSEVAGGINIQYF.

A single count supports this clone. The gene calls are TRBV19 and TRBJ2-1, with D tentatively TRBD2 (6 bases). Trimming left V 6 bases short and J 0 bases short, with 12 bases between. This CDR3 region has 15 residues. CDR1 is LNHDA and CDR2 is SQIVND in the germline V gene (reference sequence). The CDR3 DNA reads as TGTGCCAGTAGAGGTGTCGGGAGCTCCTACAATGAGCAGTTCTTC. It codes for CASRGVGSSYNEQFF.

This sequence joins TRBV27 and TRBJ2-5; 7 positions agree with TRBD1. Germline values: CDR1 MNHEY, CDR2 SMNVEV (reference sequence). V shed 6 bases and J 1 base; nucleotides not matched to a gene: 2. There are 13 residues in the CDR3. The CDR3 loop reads CASRRDSQETQYF. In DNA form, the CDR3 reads TGTGCCAGCAGAAGGGACAGCCAAGAGACCCAGTACTTC.

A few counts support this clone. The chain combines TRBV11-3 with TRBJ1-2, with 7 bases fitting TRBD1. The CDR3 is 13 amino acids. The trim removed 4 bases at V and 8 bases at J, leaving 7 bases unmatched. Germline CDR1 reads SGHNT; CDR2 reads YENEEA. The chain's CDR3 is CASSSDRAVGYTF. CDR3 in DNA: TGTGCCAGCAGCTCCGACAGGGCGGTCGGCTACACCTTC.

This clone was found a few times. The CDR3 nucleotides are TGCGCCAGCAGCACCTCAGGGGAGAGCTCTGGGGCCAACGTCCTGACTTTC. It translates to CASSTSGESSGANVLTF. V and J are TRBV4-3 and TRBJ2-6; maybe TRBD1 (6 bases). The V gene lost 5 bases and the J gene lost 0 bases, with 14 bases spanning the gap. The CDR3 length is 17 residues. The germline V gene has CDR1 LGHNA and CDR2 YSLEER.